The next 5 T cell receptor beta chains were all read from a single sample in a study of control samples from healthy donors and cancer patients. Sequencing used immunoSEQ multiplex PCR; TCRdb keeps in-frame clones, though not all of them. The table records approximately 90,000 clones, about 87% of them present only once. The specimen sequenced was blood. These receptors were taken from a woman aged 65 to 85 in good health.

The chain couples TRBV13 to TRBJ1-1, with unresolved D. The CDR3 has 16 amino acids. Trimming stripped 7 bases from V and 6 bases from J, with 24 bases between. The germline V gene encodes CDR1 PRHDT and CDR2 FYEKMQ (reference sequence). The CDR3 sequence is CASIWPSDPVKAEAFF. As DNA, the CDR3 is TGTGCCAGCATTTGGCCCTCCGACCCAGTTAAGGCTGAAGCTTTCTTT.

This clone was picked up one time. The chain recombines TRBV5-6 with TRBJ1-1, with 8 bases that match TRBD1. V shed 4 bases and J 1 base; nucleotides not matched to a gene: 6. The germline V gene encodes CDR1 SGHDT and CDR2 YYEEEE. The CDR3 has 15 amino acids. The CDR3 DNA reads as TGTGCCAGCAGCCCGACAGGGGCGTGGAACACTGAAGCTTTCTTT. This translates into CASSPTGAWNTEAFF. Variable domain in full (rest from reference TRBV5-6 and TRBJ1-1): DAGVTQSPTHLIKTRGQQVTLRCSPKSGHDTVSWYQQALGQGPQFIFQYYEEEERQRGNFPDRFSGHQFPNYSSELNVNALLLGDSALYLCASSPTGAWNTEAFFGQGTRLTVV.

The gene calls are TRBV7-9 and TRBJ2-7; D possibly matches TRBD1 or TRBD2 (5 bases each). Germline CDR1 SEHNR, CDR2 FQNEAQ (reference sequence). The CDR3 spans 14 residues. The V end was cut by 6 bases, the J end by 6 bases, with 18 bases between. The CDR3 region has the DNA TGTGCCAGCAGGTCCGAGGGGATCTGGAGCGAGCAGTACTTC. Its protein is CASRSEGIWSEQYF.

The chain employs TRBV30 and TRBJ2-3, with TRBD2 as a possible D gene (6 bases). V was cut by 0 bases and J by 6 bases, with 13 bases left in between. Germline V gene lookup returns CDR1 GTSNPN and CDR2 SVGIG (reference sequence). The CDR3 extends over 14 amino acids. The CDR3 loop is CAWSVPGSKDTQYF. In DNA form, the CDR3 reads TGTGCCTGGAGTGTACCCGGGAGCAAGGATACGCAGTATTTT.

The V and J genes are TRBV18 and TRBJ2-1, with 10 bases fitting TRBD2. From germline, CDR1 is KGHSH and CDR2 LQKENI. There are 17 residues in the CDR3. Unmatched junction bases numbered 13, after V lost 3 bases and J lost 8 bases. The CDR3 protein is CASSPLVTSGITDEQFF. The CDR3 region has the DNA TGTGCCAGCTCACCCCTCGTAACTAGCGGGATAACGGATGAGCAGTTCTTC.